This T cell receptor beta chain was obtained from a study of T cells in Graves' hyperthyroidism and ophthalmopathy. This CDR3 has 17 amino acids. V lost 3 bases and J lost 2; bases outside the gene matches: 5. Germline V lookup: CDR1 SEHNR, CDR2 FQNEAQ (reference sequence). What was amplified from RNA transcripts were TCR beta CDR3 regions. During a first-round RT-PCR of the TCR CDR3, the HTBI primer set was used. TCRdb itself ran the multiplex PCR reads through MiXCR, one entry per CDR3 protein. The sample holds over 400,000 distinct CDR3 sequences, approximately 15% seen once. This clonotype has at least ten counts.

This receptor was obtained from a man between 18 and 29 years old with Graves' ophthalmopathy. The chain uses TRBV7-9 and TRBJ1-6, with 9 bases lining up with TRBD1. Sequencing used blood. CDR3 residues: CASSFRTGVTYNSPLHF. The CDR3 DNA sequence: TGTGCCAGCAGCTTTAGGACAGGGGTGACCTATAATTCACCCCTCCACTTT.